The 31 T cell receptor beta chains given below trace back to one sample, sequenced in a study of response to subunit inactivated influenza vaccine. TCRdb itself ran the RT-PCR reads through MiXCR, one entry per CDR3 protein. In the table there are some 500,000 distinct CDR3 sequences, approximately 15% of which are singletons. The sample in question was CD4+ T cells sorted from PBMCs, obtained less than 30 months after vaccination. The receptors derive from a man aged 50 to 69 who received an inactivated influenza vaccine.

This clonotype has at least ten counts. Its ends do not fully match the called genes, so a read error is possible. The CDR3 loop is CASSPRGTEAFF. For the CDR3, the DNA is TGTGCCAGCAGCCCCCGGGGCACTGAAGCTTTCTTT. The V gene is TRBV5-1, the J gene TRBJ1-1; no definite D call. Germline values: CDR1 SGHRS, CDR2 YFSETQ. The CDR3 is made up of 12 amino acids.

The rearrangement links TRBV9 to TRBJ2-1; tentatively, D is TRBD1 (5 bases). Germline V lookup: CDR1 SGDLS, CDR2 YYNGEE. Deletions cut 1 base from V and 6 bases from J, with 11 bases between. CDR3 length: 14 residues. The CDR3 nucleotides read TGTGCCAGCAGCGTAATGGGGCAGAGCAATGAGCAGTTCTTC. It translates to CASSVMGQSNEQFF.

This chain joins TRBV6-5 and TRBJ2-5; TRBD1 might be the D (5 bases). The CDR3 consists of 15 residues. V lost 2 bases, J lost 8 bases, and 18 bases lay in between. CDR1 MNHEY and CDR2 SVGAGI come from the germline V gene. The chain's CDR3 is CASSYDGGAPYTQYF. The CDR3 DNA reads TGTGCCAGCAGTTACGACGGTGGGGCCCCGTACACCCAGTACTTC.

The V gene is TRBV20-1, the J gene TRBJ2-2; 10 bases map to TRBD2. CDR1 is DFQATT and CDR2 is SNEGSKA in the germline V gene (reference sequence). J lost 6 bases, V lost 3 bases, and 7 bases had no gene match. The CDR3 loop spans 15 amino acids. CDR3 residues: CSARRGSGRPGELFF. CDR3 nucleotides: TGCAGTGCTAGGCGAGGTAGCGGGAGGCCCGGGGAGCTGTTTTTT.

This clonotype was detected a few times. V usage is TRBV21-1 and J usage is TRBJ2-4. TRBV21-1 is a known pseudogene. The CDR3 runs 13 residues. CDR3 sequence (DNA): TGTGCCAGCAGCAAAGGTCGGCAAAACATTCAGTACTTC. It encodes CASSKGRQNIQYF.

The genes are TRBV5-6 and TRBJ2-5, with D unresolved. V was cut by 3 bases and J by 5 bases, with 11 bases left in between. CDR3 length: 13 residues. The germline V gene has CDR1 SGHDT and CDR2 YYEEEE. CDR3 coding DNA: TGTGCCAGCAGCTCCCAAATGTGGGAGACCCAGTACTTC. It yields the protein CASSSQMWETQYF.

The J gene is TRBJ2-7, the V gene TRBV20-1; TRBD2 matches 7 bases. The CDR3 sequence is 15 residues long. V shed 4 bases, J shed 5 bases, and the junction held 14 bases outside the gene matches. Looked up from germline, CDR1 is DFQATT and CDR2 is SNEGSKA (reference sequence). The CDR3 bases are TGCAGTGCTACCACATTGGGCGGGAGTAACAACGAGCAGTACTTC. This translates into CSATTLGGSNNEQYF.

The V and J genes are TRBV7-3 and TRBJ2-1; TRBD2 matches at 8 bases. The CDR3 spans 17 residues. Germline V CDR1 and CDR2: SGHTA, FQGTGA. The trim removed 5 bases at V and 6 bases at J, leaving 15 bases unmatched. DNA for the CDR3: TGTGCCAGCAGCGCCACCCCAACTAGCGGTGGGATCAATGAGCAGTTCTTC. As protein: CASSATPTSGGINEQFF.

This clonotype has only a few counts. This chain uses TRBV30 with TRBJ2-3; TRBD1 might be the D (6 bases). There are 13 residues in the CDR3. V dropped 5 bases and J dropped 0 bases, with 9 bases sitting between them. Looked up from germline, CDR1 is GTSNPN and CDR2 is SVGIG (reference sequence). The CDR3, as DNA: TGTGCCTGGGGTCAGGGGAGCACAGATACGCAGTATTTT. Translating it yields CAWGQGSTDTQYF.

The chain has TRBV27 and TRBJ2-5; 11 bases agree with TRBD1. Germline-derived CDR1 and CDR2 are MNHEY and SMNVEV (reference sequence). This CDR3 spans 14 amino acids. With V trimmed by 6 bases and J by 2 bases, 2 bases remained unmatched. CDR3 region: CASRGQGGQETQYF. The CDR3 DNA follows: TGTGCCAGCAGGGGACAGGGGGGACAAGAGACCCAGTACTTC.

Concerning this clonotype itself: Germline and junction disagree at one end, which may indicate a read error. The CDR3 protein is CASSSEVDRRGNF. CDR3 bases: TGTGCCAGCAGCTCAGAGGTGGACCGACGGGGAAACTTC. The chain carries TRBV7-9 and TRBJ2-1; the D gene is possibly TRBD2 (5 bases). The CDR3 has 13 residues. Germline CDR1 reads SEHNR; CDR2 reads FQNEAQ (reference sequence). The full variable domain, rest sourced from reference TRBV7-9 and TRBJ2-1, is DTGVSQNPRHKITKRGQNVTFRCDPISEHNRLYWYRQTLGQGPEFLTYFQNEAQLEKSRLLSDRFSAERPKGSFSTLEIQRTEQGDSAMYLCASSSEVDRRGNFGPGTRLTVL.

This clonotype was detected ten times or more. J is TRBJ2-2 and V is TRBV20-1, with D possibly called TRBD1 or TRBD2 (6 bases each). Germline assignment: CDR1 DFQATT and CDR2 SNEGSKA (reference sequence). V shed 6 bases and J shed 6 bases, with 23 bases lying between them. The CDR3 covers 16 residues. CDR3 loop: CSAAGGRRGFPGELFF. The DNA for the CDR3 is TGCAGTGCGGCTGGGGGGCGCAGGGGATTTCCCGGGGAGCTGTTTTTT.

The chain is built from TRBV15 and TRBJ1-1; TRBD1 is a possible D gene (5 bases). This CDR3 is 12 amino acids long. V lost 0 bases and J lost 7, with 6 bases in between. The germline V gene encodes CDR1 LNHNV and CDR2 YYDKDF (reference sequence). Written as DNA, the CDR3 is TGTGCCACCAGCAGAGAAGACAGTGAAGCTTTCTTT. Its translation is CATSREDSEAFF.

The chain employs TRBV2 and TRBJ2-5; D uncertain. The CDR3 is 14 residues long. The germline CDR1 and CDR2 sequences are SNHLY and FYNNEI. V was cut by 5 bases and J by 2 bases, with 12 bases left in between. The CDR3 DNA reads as TGTGCCAGCAGTTCGGTGCACCGGCAAGAGACCCAGTACTTC. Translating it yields CASSSVHRQETQYF.

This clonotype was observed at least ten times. The CDR3, as DNA: TGTGCCAGCAGCTTTAGCGGGAGGGAGAATCAAGGGTACTTC. Translation gives CASSFSGRENQGYF. The rearrangement links TRBV7-2 to TRBJ2-7; 11 nucleotides align to TRBD2. After removal of 3 bases from V and 12 bases from J, the junction contained 10 bases not matched to a gene. Germline lookup yields CDR1 SGHTA and CDR2 FQGNSA. The CDR3 covers 14 residues.

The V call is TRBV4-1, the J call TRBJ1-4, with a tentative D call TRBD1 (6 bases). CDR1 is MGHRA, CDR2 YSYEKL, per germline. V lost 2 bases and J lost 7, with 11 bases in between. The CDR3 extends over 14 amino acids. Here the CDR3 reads CASSQPGQREKLFF. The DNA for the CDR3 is TGCGCCAGCAGCCAACCGGGACAACGTGAAAAACTGTTTTTT.

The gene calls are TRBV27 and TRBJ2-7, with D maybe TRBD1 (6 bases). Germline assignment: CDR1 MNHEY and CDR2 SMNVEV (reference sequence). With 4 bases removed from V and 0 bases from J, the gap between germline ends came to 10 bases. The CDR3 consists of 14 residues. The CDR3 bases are TGTGCCAGCAGTTCAGGACAGAGCTCCTACGAGCAGTACTTC. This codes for CASSSGQSSYEQYF.

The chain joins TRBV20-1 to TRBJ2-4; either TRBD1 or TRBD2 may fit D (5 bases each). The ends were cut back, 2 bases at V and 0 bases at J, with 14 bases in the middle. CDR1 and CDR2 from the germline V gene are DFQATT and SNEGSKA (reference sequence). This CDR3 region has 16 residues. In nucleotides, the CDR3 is TGCAGTGCTAGAATAACCGGGGACCTAGCCAAAAACATTCAGTACTTC. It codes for CSARITGDLAKNIQYF.

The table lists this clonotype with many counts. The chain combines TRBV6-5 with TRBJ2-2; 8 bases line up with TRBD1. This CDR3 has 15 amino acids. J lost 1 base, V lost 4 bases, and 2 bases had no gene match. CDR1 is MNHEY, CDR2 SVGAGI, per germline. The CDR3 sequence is CASSSGTGNTGELFF. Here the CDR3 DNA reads TGTGCCAGCAGTTCCGGGACAGGGAACACCGGGGAGCTGTTTTTT.

CDR3 DNA: TGTGCCATCAGTCCAAGGGGACAGACATCGGGCACTGAAGCTTTCTTT. It is translated as CAISPRGQTSGTEAFF. This chain joins TRBV10-3 and TRBJ1-1, with TRBD1 identical over 7 bases. J lost 4 bases, V lost 5 bases, and 13 bases had no gene match. The CDR3 consists of 16 residues. CDR1 and CDR2 from the germline V gene are ENHRY and SYGVKD.

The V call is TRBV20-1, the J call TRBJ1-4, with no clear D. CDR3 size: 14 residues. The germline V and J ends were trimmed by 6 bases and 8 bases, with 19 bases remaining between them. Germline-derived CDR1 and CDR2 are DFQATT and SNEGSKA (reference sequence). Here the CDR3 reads CSATHAGSREKLFF. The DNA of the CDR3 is TGCAGTGCCACTCACGCGGGGAGTAGGGAAAAACTGTTTTTT.

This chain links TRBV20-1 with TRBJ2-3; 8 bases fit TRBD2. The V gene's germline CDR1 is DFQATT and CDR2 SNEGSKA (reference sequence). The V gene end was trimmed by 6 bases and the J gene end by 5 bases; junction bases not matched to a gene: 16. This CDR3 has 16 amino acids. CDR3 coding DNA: TGCAGTGCGAGTCCCGCCGGGGGGGTCCAGGGAGATACGCAGTATTTT. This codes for CSASPAGGVQGDTQYF.

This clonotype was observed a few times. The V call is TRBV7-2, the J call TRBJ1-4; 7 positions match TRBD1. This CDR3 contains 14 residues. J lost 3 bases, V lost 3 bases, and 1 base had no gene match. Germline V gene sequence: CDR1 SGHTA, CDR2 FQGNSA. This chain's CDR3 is CASSFQGANEKLFF. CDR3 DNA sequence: TGTGCCAGCAGCTTTCAGGGGGCTAATGAAAAACTGTTTTTT.

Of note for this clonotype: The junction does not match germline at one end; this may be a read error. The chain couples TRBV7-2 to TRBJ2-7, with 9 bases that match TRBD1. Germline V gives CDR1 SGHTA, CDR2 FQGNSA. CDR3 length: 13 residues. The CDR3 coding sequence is TGTGCCAGCACCCTAGCTTATTGGGACAGGGCTCATTTC. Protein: CASTLAYWDRAHF.

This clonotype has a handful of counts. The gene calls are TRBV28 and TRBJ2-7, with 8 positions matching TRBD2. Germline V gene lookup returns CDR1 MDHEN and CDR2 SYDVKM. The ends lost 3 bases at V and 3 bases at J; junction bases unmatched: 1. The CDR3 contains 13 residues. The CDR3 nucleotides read TGTGCCAGCAGTTTCGGGAGGGACTACGAGCAGTACTTC. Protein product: CASSFGRDYEQYF.

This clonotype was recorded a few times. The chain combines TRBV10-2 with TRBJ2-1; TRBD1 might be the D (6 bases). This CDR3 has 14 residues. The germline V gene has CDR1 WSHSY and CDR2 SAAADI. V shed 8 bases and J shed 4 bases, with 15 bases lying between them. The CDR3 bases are TGCGCCAGCGGGGGCGCCGGGGATTACAATGAGCAGTTCTTC. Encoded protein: CASGGAGDYNEQFF.

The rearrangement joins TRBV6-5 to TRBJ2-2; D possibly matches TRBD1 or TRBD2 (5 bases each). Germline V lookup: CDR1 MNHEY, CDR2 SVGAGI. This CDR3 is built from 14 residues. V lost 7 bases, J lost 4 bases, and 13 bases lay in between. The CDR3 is CASIRVGGTGELFF. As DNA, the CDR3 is TGTGCCAGCATTAGGGTTGGGGGCACCGGGGAGCTGTTTTTT.

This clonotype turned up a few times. CDR3 DNA sequence: TGCAGTGCTAGCCGGCAGGGAAGGACTGAAGCTTTCTTT. Protein product: CSASRQGRTEAFF. The chain carries TRBV20-1 and TRBJ1-1, with D possibly matching TRBD1 (5 bases). This CDR3 is 13 amino acids long. Trimming shortened V by 3 bases and J by 5 bases, and 13 bases separated the two germline ends. Germline V gives CDR1 DFQATT, CDR2 SNEGSKA (reference sequence).

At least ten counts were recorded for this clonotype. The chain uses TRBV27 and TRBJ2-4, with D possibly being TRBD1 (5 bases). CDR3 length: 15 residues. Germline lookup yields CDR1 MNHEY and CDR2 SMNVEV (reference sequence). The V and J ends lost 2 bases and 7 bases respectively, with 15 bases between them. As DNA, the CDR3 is TGTGCCAGCAGTTTAAGGTGGGGCTCGACGAACATTCAGTACTTC. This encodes CASSLRWGSTNIQYF.

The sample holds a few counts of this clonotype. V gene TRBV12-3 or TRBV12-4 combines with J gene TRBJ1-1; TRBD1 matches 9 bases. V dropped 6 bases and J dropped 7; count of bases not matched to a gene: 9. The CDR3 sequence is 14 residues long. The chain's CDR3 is CASRLDRGVDEAFF. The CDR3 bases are TGTGCCAGCAGACTGGACAGGGGAGTTGATGAAGCTTTCTTT.

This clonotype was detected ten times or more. The CDR3 loop is CSVNRDGGGYTF. The CDR3 DNA sequence: TGCAGCGTTAATCGGGACGGTGGTGGCTACACCTTC. The chain joins TRBV29-1 to TRBJ1-2; possibly TRBD1 for D (5 bases). Germline values: CDR1 SQVTM, CDR2 ANQGSEA. This CDR3 spans 12 amino acids. Trimming pared 5 bases from V and 7 bases from J, leaving 14 bases between.